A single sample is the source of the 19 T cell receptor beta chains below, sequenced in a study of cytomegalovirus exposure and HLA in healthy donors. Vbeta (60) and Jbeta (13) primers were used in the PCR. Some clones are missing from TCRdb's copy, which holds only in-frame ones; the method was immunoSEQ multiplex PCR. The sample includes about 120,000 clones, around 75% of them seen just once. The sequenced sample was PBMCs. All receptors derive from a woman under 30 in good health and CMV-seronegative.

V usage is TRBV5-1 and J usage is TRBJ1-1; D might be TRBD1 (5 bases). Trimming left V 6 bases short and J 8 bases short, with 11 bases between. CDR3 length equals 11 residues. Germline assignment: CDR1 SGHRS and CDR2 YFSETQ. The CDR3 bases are TGCGCCAGCACCCGCGGGGGAGAAGCTTTCTTT. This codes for CASTRGGEAFF.

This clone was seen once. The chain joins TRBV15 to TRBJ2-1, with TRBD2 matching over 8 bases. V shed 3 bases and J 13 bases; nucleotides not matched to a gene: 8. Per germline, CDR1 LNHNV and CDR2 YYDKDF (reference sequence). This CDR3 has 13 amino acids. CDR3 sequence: CATSRGVAGGQFF. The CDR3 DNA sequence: TGTGCCACCAGCAGGGGGGTTGCGGGGGGACAGTTCTTC.

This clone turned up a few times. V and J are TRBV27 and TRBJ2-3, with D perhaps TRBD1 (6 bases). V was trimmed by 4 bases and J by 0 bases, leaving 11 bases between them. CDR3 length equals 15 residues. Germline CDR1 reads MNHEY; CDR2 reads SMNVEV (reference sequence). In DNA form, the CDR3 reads TGTGCCAGCAGTTCGTGGGGGCAGAGCACAGATACGCAGTATTTT. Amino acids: CASSSWGQSTDTQYF.

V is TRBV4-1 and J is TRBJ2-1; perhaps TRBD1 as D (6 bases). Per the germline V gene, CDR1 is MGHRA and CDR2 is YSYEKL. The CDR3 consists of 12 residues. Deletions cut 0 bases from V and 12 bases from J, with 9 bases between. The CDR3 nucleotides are TGCGCCAGCAGCCAAGAAGGGGACACGCAGTTCTTC. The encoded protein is CASSQEGDTQFF.

CDR3 region: CASSLARLAGNMVNEQFF. Written as DNA, the CDR3 is TGTGCCAGCAGCTTAGCGAGACTAGCGGGGAACATGGTCAATGAGCAGTTCTTC. The chain joins TRBV7-6 to TRBJ2-1; 11 nucleotides match TRBD2. This CDR3 is 18 amino acids long. CDR1 is SGHVS, CDR2 FNYEAQ, per germline. The V and J ends lost 0 bases and 6 bases, in that order; junction bases with no gene match: 10.

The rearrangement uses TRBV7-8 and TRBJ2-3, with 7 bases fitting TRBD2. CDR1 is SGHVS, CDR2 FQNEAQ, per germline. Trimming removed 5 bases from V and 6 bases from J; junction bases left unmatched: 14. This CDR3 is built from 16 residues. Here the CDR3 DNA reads TGTGCCAGCAGCCCAGTCACGGCGGGGGTCACGGATACGCAGTATTTT. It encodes CASSPVTAGVTDTQYF.

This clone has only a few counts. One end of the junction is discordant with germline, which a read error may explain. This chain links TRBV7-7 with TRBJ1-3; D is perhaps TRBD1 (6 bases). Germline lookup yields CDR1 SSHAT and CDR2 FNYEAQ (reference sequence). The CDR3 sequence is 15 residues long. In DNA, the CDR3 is TGTGCTAGCAGCCCTGGGGGCAGCTCTGGAAACACCATATATTTT. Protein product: CASSPGGSSGNTIYF.

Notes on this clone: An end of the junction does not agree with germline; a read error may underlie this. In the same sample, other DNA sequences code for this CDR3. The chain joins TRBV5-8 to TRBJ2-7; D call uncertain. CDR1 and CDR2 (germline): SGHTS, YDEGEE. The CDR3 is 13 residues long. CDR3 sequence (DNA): TGTGCCAGCAGCTTGTACAGCTCCTATGAGCAGTACTTC. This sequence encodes CASSLYSSYEQYF.

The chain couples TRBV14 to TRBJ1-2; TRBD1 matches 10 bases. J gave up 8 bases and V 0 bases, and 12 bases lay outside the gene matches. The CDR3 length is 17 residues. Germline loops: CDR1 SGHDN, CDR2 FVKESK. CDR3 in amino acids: CASSQEMRTGGSSGYTF. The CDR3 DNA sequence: TGTGCCAGCAGCCAAGAGATGCGGACAGGGGGTTCTTCCGGCTACACCTTC.

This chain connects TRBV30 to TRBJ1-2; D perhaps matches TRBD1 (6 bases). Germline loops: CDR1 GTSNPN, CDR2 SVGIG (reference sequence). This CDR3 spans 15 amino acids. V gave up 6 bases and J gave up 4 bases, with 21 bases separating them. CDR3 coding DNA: TGTGCCTGTACTCTCTTGGGCCAGGGGTTCTATGGCTACACCTTC. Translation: CACTLLGQGFYGYTF.

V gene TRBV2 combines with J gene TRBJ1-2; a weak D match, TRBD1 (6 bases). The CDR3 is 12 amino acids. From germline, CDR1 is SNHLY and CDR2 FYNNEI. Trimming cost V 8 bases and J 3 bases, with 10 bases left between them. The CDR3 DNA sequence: TGTGCCAGCCAGGGGCGGGACTATGGCTACACCTTC. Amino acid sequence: CASQGRDYGYTF.

The CDR3 nucleotides read TGCGCCAGCAGGGCTGCGGGGGGTCGACCTAGCACAGATACGCAGTATTTT. This sequence encodes CASRAAGGRPSTDTQYF. The chain is built from TRBV5-1 and TRBJ2-3, with TRBD2 matching over 8 bases. Germline V gives CDR1 SGHRS, CDR2 YFSETQ. The CDR3 length is 17 residues. With 5 bases clipped from V and 0 bases from J, the junction kept 11 bases outside the gene matches.

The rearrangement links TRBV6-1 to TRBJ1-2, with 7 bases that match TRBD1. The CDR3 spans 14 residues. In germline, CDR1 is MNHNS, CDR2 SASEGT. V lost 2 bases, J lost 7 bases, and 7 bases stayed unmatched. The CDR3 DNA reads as TGTGCCAGCAGTGAATCTTCGAACAGGGGTGGCTACACCTTC. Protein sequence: CASSESSNRGGYTF.

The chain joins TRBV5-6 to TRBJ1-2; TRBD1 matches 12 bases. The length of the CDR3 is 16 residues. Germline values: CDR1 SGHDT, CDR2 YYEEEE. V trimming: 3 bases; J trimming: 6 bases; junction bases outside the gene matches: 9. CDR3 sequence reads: CASSSWDRGPINGYTF. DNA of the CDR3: TGTGCCAGCAGCTCGTGGGACAGGGGGCCGATTAATGGCTACACCTTC.

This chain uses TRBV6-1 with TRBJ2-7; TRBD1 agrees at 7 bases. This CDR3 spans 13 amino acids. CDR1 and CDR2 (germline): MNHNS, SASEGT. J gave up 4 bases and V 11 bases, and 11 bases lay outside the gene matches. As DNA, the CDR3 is TGTGCCGGCAAACGGACAGGAGTATACGAGCAGTACTTC. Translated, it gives CAGKRTGVYEQYF.

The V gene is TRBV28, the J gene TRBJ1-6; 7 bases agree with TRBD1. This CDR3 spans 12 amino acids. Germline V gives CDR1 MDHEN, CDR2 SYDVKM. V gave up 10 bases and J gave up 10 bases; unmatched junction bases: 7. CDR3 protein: CATGGTASPLHF. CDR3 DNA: TGTGCCACCGGCGGGACAGCGTCACCCCTCCACTTT.

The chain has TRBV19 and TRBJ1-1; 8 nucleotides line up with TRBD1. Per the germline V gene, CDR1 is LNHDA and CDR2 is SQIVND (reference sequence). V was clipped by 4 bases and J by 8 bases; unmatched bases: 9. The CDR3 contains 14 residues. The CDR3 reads CASSTQTGVPEAFF. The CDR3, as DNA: TGTGCCAGTAGTACCCAGACAGGGGTGCCCGAAGCTTTCTTT.

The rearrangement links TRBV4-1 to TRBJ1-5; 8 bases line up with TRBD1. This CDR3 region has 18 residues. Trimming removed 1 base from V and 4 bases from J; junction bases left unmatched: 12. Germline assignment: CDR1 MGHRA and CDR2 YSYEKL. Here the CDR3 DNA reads TGCGCCAGCAGCCAAGGCTGGGGGACAGGCCTGGGAAATCAGCCCCAGCATTTT. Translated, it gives CASSQGWGTGLGNQPQHF.

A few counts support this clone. CDR3 sequence: CASSGLAGLNEQFF. In DNA form, the CDR3 reads TGTGCCAGCAGTGGTCTAGCGGGTCTCAATGAGCAGTTCTTC. The chain carries TRBV2 and TRBJ2-1; 8 positions agree with TRBD2. The trim removed 4 bases at V and 6 bases at J, leaving 5 bases unmatched. This CDR3 spans 14 amino acids. Germline lookup yields CDR1 SNHLY and CDR2 FYNNEI. Full variable domain (remainder filled in from reference TRBV2 and TRBJ2-1): EPEVTQTPSHQVTQMGQEVILRCVPISNHLYFYWYRQILGQKVEFLVSFYNNEISEKSEIFDDQFSVERPDGSNFTLKIRSTKLEDSAMYFCASSGLAGLNEQFFGPGTRLTVL.